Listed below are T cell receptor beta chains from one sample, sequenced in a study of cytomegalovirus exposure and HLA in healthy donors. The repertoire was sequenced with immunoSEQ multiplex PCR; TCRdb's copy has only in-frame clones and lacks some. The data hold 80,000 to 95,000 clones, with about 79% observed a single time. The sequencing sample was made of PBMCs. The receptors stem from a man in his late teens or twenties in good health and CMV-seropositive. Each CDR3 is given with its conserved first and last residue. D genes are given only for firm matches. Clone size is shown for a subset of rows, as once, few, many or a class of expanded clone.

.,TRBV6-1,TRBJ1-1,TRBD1,CASSEQQGIPQSLTFF,TGTGCCAGCAGTGAACAACAGGGGATTCCCCAGAGTTTGACTTTCTTT
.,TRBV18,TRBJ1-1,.,CASSPIQQGTEAFF,TGTGCCAGCTCACCTATACAACAGGGAACTGAAGCTTTCTTT
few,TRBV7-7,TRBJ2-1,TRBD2,CASSLAGGSGNEQFF,TGTGCTAGCAGCTTAGCGGGTGGCTCGGGGAATGAGCAGTTCTTC
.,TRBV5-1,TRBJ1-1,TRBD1,CASSWTGEGTEAFF,TGCGCCAGCAGCTGGACAGGGGAAGGCACTGAAGCTTTCTTT
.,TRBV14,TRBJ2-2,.,CASSHGGLTGELFF,TGTGCCAGCAGCCATGGGGGACTGACCGGGGAGCTGTTTTTT
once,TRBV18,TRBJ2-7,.,CASSPQQGYEQYF,TGTGCCAGCTCACCACAACAGGGATACGAGCAGTACTTC
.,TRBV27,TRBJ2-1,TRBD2,CASTGLAYNEQFF,TGTGCCAGCACGGGACTAGCGTATAATGAGCAGTTCTTC
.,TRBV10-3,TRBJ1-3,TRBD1,CAISERDRSNTIYF,TGTGCCATCAGTGAGAGGGACAGGTCAAACACCATATATTTT
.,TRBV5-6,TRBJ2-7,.,CARDFTNYEQYF,TGTGCCAGGGACTTTACAAATTACGAGCAGTACTTC
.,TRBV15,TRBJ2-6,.,CATSLSPSGANVLTF,TGTGCCACCAGCTTATCCCCCTCTGGGGCCAACGTCCTGACTTTC
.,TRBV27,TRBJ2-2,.,CASSLKGAGELFF,TGTGCCAGCAGTTTGAAGGGAGCCGGGGAGCTGTTTTTT
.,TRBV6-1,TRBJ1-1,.,CASSGYGNTEAFF,TGTGCCAGCAGTGGGTACGGGAACACTGAAGCTTTCTTT
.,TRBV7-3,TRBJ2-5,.,CASSFSGRETQYF,TGTGCCAGCAGCTTTTCGGGTAGAGAGACCCAGTACTTC
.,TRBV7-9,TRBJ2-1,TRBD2,CASRPTLAGGKNEQFF,TGTGCCAGCAGACCTACACTAGCGGGAGGGAAAAATGAGCAGTTCTTC
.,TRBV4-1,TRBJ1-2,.,CASSQGSSTGFGYGYTF,TGCGCCAGCAGCCAAGGAAGTAGTACGGGGTTTGGGTATGGCTACACCTTC